This T cell receptor beta chain was captured by sequencing in a study of T cells in Graves' hyperthyroidism and ophthalmopathy. This clonotype came up a few times. Germline V gene lookup returns CDR1 LNHDA and CDR2 SQIVND (reference sequence). V dropped 8 bases and J dropped 3 bases, with 13 bases sitting between them. This CDR3 is built from 14 residues. Using RNA transcripts as the source, TCR beta CDR3 regions were amplified. The study used the HTBI primer set for a first-round RT-PCR of the TCR CDR3. TCRdb independently ran MiXCR on the multiplex PCR reads; one entry per CDR3 protein. The sample holds about 24,000 distinct CDR3 sequences; about half are singletons and the top ten take about a quarter.

The clonotype comes from a middle-aged woman with Graves' hyperthyroidism that later progressed to Graves' ophthalmopathy. V and J are TRBV19 and TRBJ1-4; D might be TRBD1 (6 bases). The material sequenced was blood. The CDR3 DNA reads TGTGCCAGTCGCGACGGACAGTCTAATGAAAAACTGTTTTTT. It is translated as CASRDGQSNEKLFF. Together with reference TRBV19 and TRBJ1-4, the CDR3 gives the full variable domain: DGGITQSPKYLFRKEGQNVTLSCEQNLNHDAMYWYRQDPGQGLRLIYYSQIVNDFQKGDIAEGYSVSREKKESFPLTVTSAQKNPTAFYLCASRDGQSNEKLFFGSGTQLSVL.